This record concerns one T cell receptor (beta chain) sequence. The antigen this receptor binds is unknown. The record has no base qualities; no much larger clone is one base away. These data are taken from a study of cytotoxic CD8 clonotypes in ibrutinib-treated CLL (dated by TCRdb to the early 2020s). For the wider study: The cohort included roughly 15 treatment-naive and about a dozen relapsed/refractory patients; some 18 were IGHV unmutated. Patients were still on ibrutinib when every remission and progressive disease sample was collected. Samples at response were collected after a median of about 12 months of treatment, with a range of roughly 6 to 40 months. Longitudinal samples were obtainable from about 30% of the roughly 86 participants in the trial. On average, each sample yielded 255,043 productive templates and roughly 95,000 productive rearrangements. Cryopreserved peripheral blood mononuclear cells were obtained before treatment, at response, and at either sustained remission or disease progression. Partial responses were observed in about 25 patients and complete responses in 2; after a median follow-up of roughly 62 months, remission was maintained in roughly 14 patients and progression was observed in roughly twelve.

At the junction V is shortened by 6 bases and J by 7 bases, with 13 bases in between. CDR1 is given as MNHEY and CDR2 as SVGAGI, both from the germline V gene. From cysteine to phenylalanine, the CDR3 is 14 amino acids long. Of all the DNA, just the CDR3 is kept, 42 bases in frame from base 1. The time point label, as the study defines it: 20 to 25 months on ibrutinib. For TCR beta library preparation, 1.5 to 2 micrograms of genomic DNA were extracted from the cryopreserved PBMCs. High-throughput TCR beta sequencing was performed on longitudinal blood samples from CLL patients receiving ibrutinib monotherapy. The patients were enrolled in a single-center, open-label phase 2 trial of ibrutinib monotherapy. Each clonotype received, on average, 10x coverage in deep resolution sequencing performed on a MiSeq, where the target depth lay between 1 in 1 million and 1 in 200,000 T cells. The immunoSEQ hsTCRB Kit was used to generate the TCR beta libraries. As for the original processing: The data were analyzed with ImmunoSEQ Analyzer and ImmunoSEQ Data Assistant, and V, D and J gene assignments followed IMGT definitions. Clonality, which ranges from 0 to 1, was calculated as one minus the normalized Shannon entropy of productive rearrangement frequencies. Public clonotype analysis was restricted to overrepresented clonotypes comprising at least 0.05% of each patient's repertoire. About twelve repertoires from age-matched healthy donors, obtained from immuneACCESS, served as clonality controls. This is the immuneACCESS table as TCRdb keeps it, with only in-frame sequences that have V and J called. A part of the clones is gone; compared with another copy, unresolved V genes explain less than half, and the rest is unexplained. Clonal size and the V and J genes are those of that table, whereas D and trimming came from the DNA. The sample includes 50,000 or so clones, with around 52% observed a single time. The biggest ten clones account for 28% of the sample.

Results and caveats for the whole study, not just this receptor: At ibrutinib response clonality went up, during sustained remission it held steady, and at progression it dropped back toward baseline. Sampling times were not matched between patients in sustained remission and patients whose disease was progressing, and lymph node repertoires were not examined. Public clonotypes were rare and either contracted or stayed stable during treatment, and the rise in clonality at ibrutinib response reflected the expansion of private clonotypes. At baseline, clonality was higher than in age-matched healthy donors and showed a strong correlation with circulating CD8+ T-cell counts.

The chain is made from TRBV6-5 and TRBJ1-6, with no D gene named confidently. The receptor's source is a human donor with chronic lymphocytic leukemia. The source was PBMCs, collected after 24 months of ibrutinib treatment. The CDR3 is CASRKGLGNSPLHF. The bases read TGTGCCAGCAGAAAAGGGCTCGGGAATTCACCCCTCCACTTT.